This note documents a single TCR beta chain sequence. This record belongs to a study of shared clonotypes between healthy human individuals. TCRdb keeps only in-frame clones here, not all; method: immunoSEQ multiplex PCR. This sample has 400,000 to 500,000 clones, with about 79% found just once. This receptor was identified in a woman in her thirties or forties in good health. Some clones in this sample may be carry-over from other donors' samples. The sample was PBMCs.

In nucleotides, the CDR3 is TGTGCCAGCAGGGCGGGAGGCGGGGAGCTGTTTTTT. As protein: CASRAGGGELFF. V is TRBV2 and J is TRBJ2-2; TRBD2 matches 8 bases. The V gene end was trimmed by 6 bases and the J gene end by 7 bases; junction bases not matched to a gene: 1. CDR3 length equals 12 residues. Germline V lookup: CDR1 SNHLY, CDR2 FYNNEI. The variable domain in full, with the rest retrieved from reference TRBV2 and TRBJ2-2, is EPEVTQTPSHQVTQMGQEVILRCVPISNHLYFYWYRQILGQKVEFLVSFYNNEISEKSEIFDDQFSVERPDGSNFTLKIRSTKLEDSAMYFCASRAGGGELFFGEGSRLTVL.